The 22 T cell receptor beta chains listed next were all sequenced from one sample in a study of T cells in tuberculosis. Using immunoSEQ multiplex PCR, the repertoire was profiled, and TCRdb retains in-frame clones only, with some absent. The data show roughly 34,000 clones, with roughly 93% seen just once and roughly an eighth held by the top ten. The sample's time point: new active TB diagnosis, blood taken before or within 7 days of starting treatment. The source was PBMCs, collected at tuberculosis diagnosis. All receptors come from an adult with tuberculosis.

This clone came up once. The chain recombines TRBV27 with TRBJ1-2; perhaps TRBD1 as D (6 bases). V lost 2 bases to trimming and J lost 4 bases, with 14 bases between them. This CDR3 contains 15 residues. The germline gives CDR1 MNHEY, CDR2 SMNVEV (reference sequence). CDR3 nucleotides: TGTGCCAGCAGTTTAGAGGGGGGGTCCAGCTATGGCTACACCTTC. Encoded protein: CASSLEGGSSYGYTF.

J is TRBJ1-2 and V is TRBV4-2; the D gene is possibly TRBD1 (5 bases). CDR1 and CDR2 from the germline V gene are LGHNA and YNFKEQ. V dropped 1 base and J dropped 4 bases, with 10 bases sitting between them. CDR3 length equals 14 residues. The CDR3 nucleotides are TGTGCCAGCAGCCAAGGACAGAATTCCTATGGCTACACCTTC. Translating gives CASSQGQNSYGYTF.

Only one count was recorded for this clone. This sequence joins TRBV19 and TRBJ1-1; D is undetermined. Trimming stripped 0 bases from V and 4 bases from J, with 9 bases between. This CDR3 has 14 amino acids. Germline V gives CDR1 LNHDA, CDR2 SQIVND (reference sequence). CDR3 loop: CASSIDGGPTEAFF. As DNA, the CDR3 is TGTGCCAGTAGTATAGATGGAGGGCCCACTGAAGCTTTCTTT.

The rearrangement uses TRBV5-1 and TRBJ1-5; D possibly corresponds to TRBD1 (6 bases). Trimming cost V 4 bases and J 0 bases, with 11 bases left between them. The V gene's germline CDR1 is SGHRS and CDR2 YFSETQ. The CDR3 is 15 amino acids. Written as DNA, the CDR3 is TGCGCCAGCAGCCCAGGGGACATTAGCAATCAGCCCCAGCATTTT. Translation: CASSPGDISNQPQHF. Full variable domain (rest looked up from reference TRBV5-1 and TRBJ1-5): KAGVTQTPRYLIKTRGQQVTLSCSPISGHRSVSWYQQTPGQGLQFLFEYFSETQRNKGNFPGRFSGRQFSNSRSEMNVSTLELGDSALYLCASSPGDISNQPQHFGDGTRLSIL.

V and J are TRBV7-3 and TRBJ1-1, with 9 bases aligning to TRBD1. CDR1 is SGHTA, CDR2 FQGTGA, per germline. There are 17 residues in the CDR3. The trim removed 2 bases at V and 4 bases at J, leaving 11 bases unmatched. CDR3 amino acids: CASSLLPRTGESTEAFF. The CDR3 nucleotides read TGTGCCAGCAGCTTATTACCTAGGACAGGGGAGAGCACTGAAGCTTTCTTT.

The CDR3, as DNA: TGCGCCAGCAGCCAAGATTGGGGGACAGGGTATGTGGACGAGCAGTACTTC. Protein sequence: CASSQDWGTGYVDEQYF. The J gene is TRBJ2-7, the V gene TRBV4-1; TRBD1 aligns across 9 bases. Trimming at V came to 0 bases and at J to 5 bases, leaving 11 bases not matched to a gene. Germline V gene lookup returns CDR1 MGHRA and CDR2 YSYEKL. The CDR3 runs 17 residues.

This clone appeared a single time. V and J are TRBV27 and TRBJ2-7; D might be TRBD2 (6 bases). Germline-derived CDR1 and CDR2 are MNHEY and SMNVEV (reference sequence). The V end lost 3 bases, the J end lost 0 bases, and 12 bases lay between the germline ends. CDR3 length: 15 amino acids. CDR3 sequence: CASSFIGGFSYEQYF. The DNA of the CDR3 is TGTGCCAGCAGTTTCATCGGGGGATTCTCCTACGAGCAGTACTTC.

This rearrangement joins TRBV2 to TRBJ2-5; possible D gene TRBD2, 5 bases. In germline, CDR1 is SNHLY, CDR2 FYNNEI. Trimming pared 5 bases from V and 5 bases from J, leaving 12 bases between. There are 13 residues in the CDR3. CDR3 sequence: CASSPTRRETQYF. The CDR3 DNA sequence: TGTGCCAGCAGTCCTACTAGACGGGAGACCCAGTACTTC. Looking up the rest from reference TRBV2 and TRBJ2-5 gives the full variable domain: EPEVTQTPSHQVTQMGQEVILRCVPISNHLYFYWYRQILGQKVEFLVSFYNNEISEKSEIFDDQFSVERPDGSNFTLKIRSTKLEDSAMYFCASSPTRRETQYFGPGTRLLVL.

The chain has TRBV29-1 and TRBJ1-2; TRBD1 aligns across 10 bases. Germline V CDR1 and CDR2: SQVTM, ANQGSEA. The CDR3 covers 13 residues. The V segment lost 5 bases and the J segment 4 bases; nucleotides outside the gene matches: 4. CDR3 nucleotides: TGCAGCGTTCCTGGGGACAGGGGCTATGGCTACACCTTC. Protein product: CSVPGDRGYGYTF. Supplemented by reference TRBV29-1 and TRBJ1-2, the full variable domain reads SAVISQKPSRDICQRGTSLTIQCQVDSQVTMMFWYRQQPGQSLTLIATANQGSEATYESGFVIDKFPISRPNLTFSTLTVSNMSPEDSSIYLCSVPGDRGYGYTFGSGTRLTVV.

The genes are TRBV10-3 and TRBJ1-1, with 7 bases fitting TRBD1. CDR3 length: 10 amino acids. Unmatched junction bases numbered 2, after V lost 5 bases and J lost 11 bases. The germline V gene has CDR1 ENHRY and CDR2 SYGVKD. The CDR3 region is CAISRQGAFF. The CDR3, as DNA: TGTGCCATCAGTCGACAGGGCGCTTTCTTT.

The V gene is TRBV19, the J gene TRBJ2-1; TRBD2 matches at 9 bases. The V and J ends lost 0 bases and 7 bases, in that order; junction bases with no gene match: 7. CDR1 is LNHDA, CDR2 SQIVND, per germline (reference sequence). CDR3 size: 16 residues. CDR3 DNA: TGTGCCAGTAGTATAGAGGGTAGCGGGAGTTGGAATGAGCAGTTCTTC. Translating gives CASSIEGSGSWNEQFF.

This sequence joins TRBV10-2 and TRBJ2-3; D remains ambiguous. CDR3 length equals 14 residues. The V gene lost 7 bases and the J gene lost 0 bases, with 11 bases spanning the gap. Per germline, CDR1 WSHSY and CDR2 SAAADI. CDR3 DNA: TGCGCCAGCAAAGGAGACCCTAGCACAGATACGCAGTATTTT. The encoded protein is CASKGDPSTDTQYF.

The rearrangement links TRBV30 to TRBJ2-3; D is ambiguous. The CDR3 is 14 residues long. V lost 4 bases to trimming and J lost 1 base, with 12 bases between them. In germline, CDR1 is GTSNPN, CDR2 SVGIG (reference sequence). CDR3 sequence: CAWNRFPGTDTQYF. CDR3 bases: TGTGCCTGGAACCGCTTTCCGGGCACAGATACGCAGTATTTT.

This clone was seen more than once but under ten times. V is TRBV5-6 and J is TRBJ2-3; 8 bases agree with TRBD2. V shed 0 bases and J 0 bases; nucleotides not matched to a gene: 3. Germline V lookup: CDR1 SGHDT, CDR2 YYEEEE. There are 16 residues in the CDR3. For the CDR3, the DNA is TGTGCCAGCAGCTTGGTGGCTAGCGGGAGCACAGATACGCAGTATTTT. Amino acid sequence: CASSLVASGSTDTQYF.

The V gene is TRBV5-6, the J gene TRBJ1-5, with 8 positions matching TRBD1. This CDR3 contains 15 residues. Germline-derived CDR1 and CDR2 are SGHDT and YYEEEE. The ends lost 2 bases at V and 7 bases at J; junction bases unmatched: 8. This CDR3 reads CASSFWDRPNQPQHF. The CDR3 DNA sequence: TGTGCCAGCAGCTTTTGGGACAGGCCGAACCAGCCCCAGCATTTT.

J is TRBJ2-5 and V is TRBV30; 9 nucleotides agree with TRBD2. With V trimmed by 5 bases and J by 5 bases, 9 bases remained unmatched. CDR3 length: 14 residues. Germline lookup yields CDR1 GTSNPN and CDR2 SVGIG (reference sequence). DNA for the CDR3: TGTGCCTGGGGGGTAGCGGGAGCAGGGGAGACCCAGTACTTC. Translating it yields CAWGVAGAGETQYF.

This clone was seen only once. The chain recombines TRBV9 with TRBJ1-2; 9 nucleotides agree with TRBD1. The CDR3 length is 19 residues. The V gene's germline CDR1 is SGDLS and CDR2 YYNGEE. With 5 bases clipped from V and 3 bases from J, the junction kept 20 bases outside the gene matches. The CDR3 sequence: CASSDRPGTGFLLDYGYTF. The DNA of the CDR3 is TGTGCCAGCAGTGACAGACCCGGGACAGGGTTTTTACTAGACTATGGCTACACCTTC.

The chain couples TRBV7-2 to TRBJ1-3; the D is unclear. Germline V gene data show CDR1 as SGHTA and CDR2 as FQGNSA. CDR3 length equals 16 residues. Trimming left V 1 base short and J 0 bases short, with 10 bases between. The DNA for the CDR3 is TGTGCCAGCAGCTTAGGGCCCCAAAGCTCTGGAAACACCATATATTTT. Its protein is CASSLGPQSSGNTIYF.

For the CDR3, the DNA is TGTGCCAGCAGACTTATGGGGGGGGAGACCCAGTACTTC. Its translation: CASRLMGGETQYF. The chain links TRBV6-5 to TRBJ2-5, with 7 bases lining up with TRBD2. V shed 6 bases and J 5 bases; nucleotides not matched to a gene: 6. The CDR3 spans 13 residues. CDR1 and CDR2 from the germline V gene are MNHEY and SVGAGI.

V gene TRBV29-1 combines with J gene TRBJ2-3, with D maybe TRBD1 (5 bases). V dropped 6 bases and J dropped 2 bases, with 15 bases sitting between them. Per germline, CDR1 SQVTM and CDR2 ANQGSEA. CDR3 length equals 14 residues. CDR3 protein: CSVEQVWVTDTQYF. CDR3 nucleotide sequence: TGCAGCGTGGAACAGGTTTGGGTCACAGATACGCAGTATTTT.

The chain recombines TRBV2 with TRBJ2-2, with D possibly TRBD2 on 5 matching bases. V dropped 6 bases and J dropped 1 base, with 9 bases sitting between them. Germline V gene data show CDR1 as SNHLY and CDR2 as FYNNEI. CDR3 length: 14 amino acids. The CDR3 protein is CASSPGLNTGELFF. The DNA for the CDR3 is TGTGCCAGCAGCCCGGGGTTGAACACCGGGGAGCTGTTTTTT.

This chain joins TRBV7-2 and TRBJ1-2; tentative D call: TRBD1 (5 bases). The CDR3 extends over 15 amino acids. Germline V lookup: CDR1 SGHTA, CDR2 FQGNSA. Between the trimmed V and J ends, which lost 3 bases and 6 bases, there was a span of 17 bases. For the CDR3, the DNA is TGTGCCAGCAGCTTTAGGAACAGGCACCCTGATGGCTACACCTTC. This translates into CASSFRNRHPDGYTF.